This T cell receptor (beta chain) came from a study of Ad26.COV2.S vaccination and SARS-CoV-2 variants. Notes on the study in general: Total T cell responses were possibly underestimated by TCR breadth and depth analyses.

Treatment specified: roughly 19 received Ad26.COV2.S at low or high dose, single or two shots; about 5 received placebo; per-sample allocation not given. Following the first vaccine or placebo injection, samples were taken on day 63. The donor's status was that of an adult aged 18-55 years in Boston. What was given as vaccine was an Ad26 vector encoding Wuhan-strain SARS-CoV-2 spike. TCRdb's copy holds only in-frame clones and misses some; the assay was immunoSEQ multiplex PCR. The table has more than 300,000 clones, 70% to 90% seen once. Trimming shortened V by 5 bases and J by 4 bases, and 15 bases separated the two germline ends. From germline, CDR1 is SGHRS and CDR2 YFSETQ. The CDR3 runs 14 residues. With regard to this clone: Its target is not known.

J is TRBJ1-2 and V is TRBV5-1; D uncertain. The TCR originated in a person aged 18-60 years who received the Ad26.COV2.S COVID-19 vaccine or a placebo. The specimen was peripheral blood, collected in a trial of Ad26.COV2.S vaccine versus placebo. The CDR3 protein is CASRPQSGFYGYTF. CDR3 DNA: TGCGCCAGCAGGCCTCAGTCGGGCTTCTATGGCTACACCTTC.